Given below is one TCR beta chain in context. Its antigen is unidentified. The data stem from a study of cytomegalovirus exposure and HLA in healthy donors. About the study: Researchers found that roughly 80% of 300 to 450 genotyped donors fell within the Caucasian-associated ancestry cluster.

Study conclusions and caveats: Later work found that TCR association rates differed between HLA loci; DRB1 had the most and HLA-C the fewest.

Both 60 Vbeta primers and 13 Jbeta primers went into the PCR. Repertoires were generated with immunoSEQ multiplex PCR, while TCRdb's copy carries only in-frame clones and drops some. The data hold fewer than 100,000 clones, with around 80% observed a single time. Sequencing input: PBMCs. The sequence was obtained from a male donor in good health and CMV-seropositive.

The CDR3 here is CASSLDRNTGELFF. DNA of the CDR3: TGTGCCAGCTCCCTCGACAGAAACACCGGGGAGCTGTTTTTT. The J gene is TRBJ2-2, the V gene TRBV18, with D possibly being TRBD1 (5 bases). Germline lookup yields CDR1 KGHSH and CDR2 LQKENI. The V end was cut by 6 bases, the J end by 2 bases, with 10 bases between. The CDR3 has 14 residues.